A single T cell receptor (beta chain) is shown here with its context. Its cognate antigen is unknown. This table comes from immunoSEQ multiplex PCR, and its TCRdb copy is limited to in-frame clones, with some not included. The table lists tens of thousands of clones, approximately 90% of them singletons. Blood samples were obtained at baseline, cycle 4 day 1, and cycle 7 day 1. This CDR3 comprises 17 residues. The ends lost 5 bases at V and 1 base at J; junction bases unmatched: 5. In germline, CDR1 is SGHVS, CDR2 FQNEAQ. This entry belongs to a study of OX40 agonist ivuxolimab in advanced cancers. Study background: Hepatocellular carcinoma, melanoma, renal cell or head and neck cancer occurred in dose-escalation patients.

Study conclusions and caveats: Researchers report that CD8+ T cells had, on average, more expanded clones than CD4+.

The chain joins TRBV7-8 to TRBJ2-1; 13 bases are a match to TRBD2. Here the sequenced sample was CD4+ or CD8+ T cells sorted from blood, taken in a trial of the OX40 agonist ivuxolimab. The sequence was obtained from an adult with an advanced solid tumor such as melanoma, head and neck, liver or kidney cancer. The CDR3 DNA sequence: TGTGCCAGCAGCGACGGACTAGCGGGAGTTTCCTACAATGAGCAGTTCTTC. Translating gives CASSDGLAGVSYNEQFF. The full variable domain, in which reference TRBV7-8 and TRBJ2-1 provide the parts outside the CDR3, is GAGVSQSPRYKVAKRGQDVALRCDPISGHVSLFWYQQALGQGPEFLTYFQNEAQLDKSGLPSDRFFAERPEGSVSTLKIQRTQQEDSAVYLCASSDGLAGVSYNEQFFGPGTRLTVL.